This T cell receptor beta chain was identified in a study of T cells expressing NK-cell markers. Study as a whole: The TCR beta repertoires originated in sorted CD3+CD56+NKG2C+, CD3+CD56+NKG2C- and CD3+CD56-NKG2C+ T cells. Overall study findings and caveats: The share of CD8+ T cells held by dominant NKG2C+ clonotypes was 1.0-7.0% in several donors.

In the case of this clonotype: Antigen unknown.

This CDR3 region has 13 residues. Per the germline V gene, CDR1 is LGHNA and CDR2 is YSLEER. TCR beta cDNA was made by 5'RACE template switching with UMIs. TCRdb reprocessed the 5' RACE reads, with one entry per CDR3 protein and no DNA. Its table lists about 300,000 distinct CDR3 sequences. The genes are TRBV4-3 and TRBJ1-1. Material: blood T cells: a sorted CD56 or NKG2C T cell subset, CD4+ or CD8+ T cells, or bulk PBMC T cells (not recorded which). The TCR was taken from a woman between 18 and 70 years old in good health. The CDR3 reads CASSQEEGREAFF.